One sample yielded the 27 T cell receptor beta chains listed below, sequenced in a study of regulatory T cells in long-lasting Graves disease. The sample's time point: persistent/refractory GD, antithyroid drugs over 5 years with positive TRAb. With RNA extracted from PBMCs as input, the TCR library was made. HTBI primers from iRepertoire and Arm-PCR of CDR3 regions yielded the TCR beta libraries. Each CDR3 protein is one row after TCRdb ran MiXCR on the multiplex PCR reads. In the table there are about 470,000 distinct CDR3 sequences, more than 20% of which are singletons. Sequencing was performed on peripheral blood mononuclear cells (PBMCs), taken when the disease was refractory, from a patient treated with antithyroid drugs. These receptors all come from a female donor with Graves disease.

As regards this clonotype: At one boundary the junction diverges from the germline segment, which might be a read error. The chain combines TRBV9 with TRBJ2-2; no firm D call. The CDR3 loop spans 14 amino acids. Germline values: CDR1 SGDLS, CDR2 YYNGEE. CDR3 sequence (DNA): TGTGCCAGCGGCGTAGGTTGGCAGACCGGGGAGCTGTTTTTT. Translated, it gives CASGVGWQTGELFF.

The chain links TRBV5-4 to TRBJ2-5; TRBD2 aligns across 11 bases. Trimming took 4 bases from V and 1 from J; bases not matched to a gene: 6. The germline V gene encodes CDR1 SGHNT and CDR2 YYREEE (reference sequence). The CDR3 sequence is 16 residues long. DNA for the CDR3: TGTGCCAGCAGCATAGGGACTAGCGGAACCCAAGAGACCCAGTACTTC. Encoded protein: CASSIGTSGTQETQYF.

This clonotype was found many times. The gene calls are TRBV3-1 and TRBJ1-2, with 8 bases fitting TRBD1. V lost 1 base, J lost 2 bases, and 0 bases stayed unmatched. Germline assignment: CDR1 LGHDT and CDR2 YNNKEL (reference sequence). This CDR3 contains 14 residues. In DNA, the CDR3 is TGTGCCAGCAGCCAAGGACAGGGGAACTATGGCTACACCTTC. Translation: CASSQGQGNYGYTF.

The V call is TRBV20-1, the J call TRBJ1-6, with D hard to call. Germline V gene data show CDR1 as DFQATT and CDR2 as SNEGSKA (reference sequence). Trimming pared 0 bases from V and 2 bases from J, leaving 5 bases between. The CDR3 totals 14 residues. This CDR3 is CSARENPYNSPLHF. The CDR3 region has the DNA TGCAGTGCTAGAGAGAACCCCTATAATTCACCCCTCCACTTT.

Here the CDR3 reads CASRGGFGRPDTQYF. CDR3 in DNA: TGTGCCAGCAGGGGGGGATTCGGGAGACCAGATACGCAGTATTTT. The rearrangement uses TRBV12-3 or TRBV12-4 and TRBJ2-3, with a weak D call TRBD2 (6 bases). CDR3 length equals 15 residues. V dropped 6 bases and J dropped 4 bases, with 17 bases sitting between them.

This clonotype was counted a few times. The chain employs TRBV30 and TRBJ2-2; D gene unclear. Germline V lookup: CDR1 GTSNPN, CDR2 SVGIG (reference sequence). V lost 3 bases and J lost 7, with 15 bases in between. CDR3 length: 14 amino acids. CDR3 amino acids: CAWSRTLHDGELFF. CDR3 in DNA: TGTGCCTGGAGCCGTACCCTCCATGACGGGGAGCTGTTTTTT.

This clonotype was seen more than once but under ten times. The chain links TRBV3-2 to TRBJ1-5; the DNA was not used to check the table's D call, TRBD1. TRBV3-2 is labeled a pseudogene. This CDR3 has 17 residues. DNA for the CDR3: TGTGCCAGCAGCCAAGTCGAGGGGCAGGCCAGCAATCAGCCCCAGCATTTT. It is translated as CASSQVEGQASNQPQHF.

This clonotype was counted ten times or more. V and J are TRBV13 and TRBJ2-2; a possible D gene is TRBD2 (5 bases). Germline V gene data show CDR1 as PRHDT and CDR2 as FYEKMQ (reference sequence). CDR3 length equals 13 residues. Trimming took 8 bases from V and 2 from J, leaving 9 bases between them. This CDR3 reads CASRGRNTGELFF. The CDR3 DNA reads TGTGCCAGCCGGGGAAGAAACACCGGGGAGCTGTTTTTT.

The V gene is TRBV20-1, the J gene TRBJ1-4; D not resolved. The CDR3 loop spans 14 amino acids. Trimming took 1 base from V and 0 from J, leaving 6 bases between them. Germline loops: CDR1 DFQATT, CDR2 SNEGSKA (reference sequence). CDR3 nucleotides: TGCAGTGCTAGAGTCCGGACAACTAATGAAAAACTGTTTTTT. It specifies CSARVRTTNEKLFF.

This clonotype has ten or more counts. This chain links TRBV6-1 with TRBJ1-2, with 10 bases fitting TRBD1. V trimming: 6 bases; J trimming: 9 bases; junction bases outside the gene matches: 7. CDR3 length: 13 residues. The germline V gene has CDR1 MNHNS and CDR2 SASEGT. The CDR3 nucleotides are TGTGCCAGCAGGGGACAGGGGCATCATCGCTACACCTTC. Its protein product is CASRGQGHHRYTF.

Comments on this clonotype: A far larger clone is off by one base, so a read error is likely. The gene calls are TRBV11-2 and TRBJ2-7; the D gene is possibly TRBD2 (5 bases). CDR1 is SGHAT, CDR2 FQNNGV, per germline. The CDR3 runs 15 residues. The V end was cut by 1 base, the J end by 2 bases, with 12 bases between. CDR3 sequence reads: CASSLVRAATYEQYF. The CDR3 region has the DNA TGTGCCAGCAGCTTAGTGAGGGCCGCGACCTACGAGCAGTACTTC.

This clonotype showed up just once. The rearrangement links TRBV7-9 to TRBJ1-1; D is undetermined. Germline assignment: CDR1 SEHNR and CDR2 FQNEAQ (reference sequence). CDR3 length: 15 residues. Between the trimmed V and J ends, which lost 5 bases and 1 base, there was a span of 14 bases. CDR3 region: CASSPLLGKNTEAFF. CDR3 nucleotides: TGTGCCAGCAGCCCCCTCCTAGGGAAGAACACTGAAGCTTTCTTT.

The chain has TRBV20-1 and TRBJ2-2; D could derive from TRBD1 or TRBD2 (5 bases each). The CDR3 is 15 residues long. The V gene lost 2 bases and the J gene lost 2 bases, with 12 bases spanning the gap. The V gene's germline CDR1 is DFQATT and CDR2 SNEGSKA (reference sequence). CDR3 amino acids: CSARSAGTNTGELFF. In DNA form, the CDR3 reads TGCAGTGCTAGATCGGCCGGGACCAACACCGGGGAGCTGTTTTTT.

This clonotype appeared a few times. The chain has TRBV2 and TRBJ2-7; 7 bases line up with TRBD1. V lost 6 bases and J lost 2; bases outside the gene matches: 4. CDR1 is SNHLY and CDR2 is FYNNEI in the germline V gene. The CDR3 extends over 13 amino acids. This CDR3 is CASRGQPTYEQYF. In DNA form, the CDR3 reads TGTGCCAGCAGGGGACAGCCAACCTACGAGCAGTACTTC.

At least ten counts were recorded for this clonotype. V gene TRBV29-1 combines with J gene TRBJ1-2; D perhaps matches TRBD1 (5 bases). The CDR3 contains 10 residues. Germline V lookup: CDR1 SQVTM, CDR2 ANQGSEA. The V gene lost 4 bases and the J gene lost 14 bases, with 14 bases spanning the gap. CDR3 residues: CSVGPGVETF. The CDR3 bases are TGCAGCGTTGGCCCGGGGGTAGAAACCTTC.

This chain connects TRBV5-8 to TRBJ2-2, with no clear D. V lost 2 bases and J lost 2, with 7 bases in between. CDR3 length equals 14 residues. Germline V gives CDR1 SGHTS, CDR2 YDEGEE. CDR3 sequence (DNA): TGTGCCAGCAGCTTAACCTATAACACCGGGGAGCTGTTTTTT. Translating gives CASSLTYNTGELFF.

This clonotype appeared many times. The chain has TRBV7-8 and TRBJ2-7; 7 bases are a match to TRBD1. The V gene's germline CDR1 is SGHVS and CDR2 FQNEAQ. Trimming at V came to 5 bases and at J to 4 bases, leaving 2 bases not matched to a gene. CDR3 length equals 12 residues. CDR3 amino acids: CASSTTGYEQYF. The CDR3, as DNA: TGTGCCAGCAGCACGACAGGGTACGAGCAGTACTTC.

This clonotype has ten or more counts. This chain uses TRBV5-6 with TRBJ2-5, with TRBD2 matching 7 bases. This CDR3 is 15 amino acids long. V shed 4 bases, J shed 7 bases, and the junction held 13 bases outside the gene matches. Germline CDR1 is SGHDT and CDR2 is YYEEEE. CDR3 loop: CASSPRLAPGGTQYF. For the CDR3, the DNA is TGTGCCAGCAGCCCAAGACTAGCCCCCGGGGGGACCCAGTACTTC.

The V gene is TRBV29-1, the J gene TRBJ2-7, with D unclear. The V and J ends lost 5 bases and 2 bases respectively, with 7 bases between them. The CDR3 covers 11 residues. CDR1 is SQVTM and CDR2 is ANQGSEA in the germline V gene. The CDR3 loop is CSVQVTYEQYF. CDR3 nucleotide sequence: TGCAGCGTTCAGGTTACCTACGAGCAGTACTTC.

This clonotype was recorded many times. This rearrangement joins TRBV20-1 to TRBJ1-4; 10 positions agree with TRBD1. The CDR3 has 13 residues. Germline V gene lookup returns CDR1 DFQATT and CDR2 SNEGSKA (reference sequence). The J segment lost 6 bases and the V segment lost 5 bases, leaving 3 bases of the junction unmatched. The DNA for the CDR3 is TGCAGTGCTGCCGGGACAGGGGATGAAAAACTGTTTTTT. It encodes CSAAGTGDEKLFF.

There are many counts of this clonotype. The DNA of the CDR3 is TGTGCCAGCAGTTCAGATACAGGGGTTGAAGCTTTCTTT. Protein product: CASSSDTGVEAFF. The chain joins TRBV27 to TRBJ1-1; 7 nucleotides line up with TRBD1. After removal of 4 bases from V and 7 bases from J, the junction contained 6 bases not matched to a gene. The germline CDR1 and CDR2 sequences are MNHEY and SMNVEV (reference sequence). The CDR3 runs 13 residues.

With respect to this clonotype: A much larger clone differs by one base, so this may be a read error. No conserved phenylalanine or tryptophan ends this CDR3, so it is likely a read error. The rearrangement links TRBV20-1 to TRBJ2-5, with 7 bases lining up with TRBD2. V dropped 0 bases and J dropped 1; count of bases not matched to a gene: 5. The CDR3 contains 15 residues. Germline V gene lookup returns CDR1 DFQATT and CDR2 SNEGSKA (reference sequence). The CDR3 DNA sequence: TGCAGTGCTAGAGATGGGGACTACCTCCAAGAGACCCAGTACCTC. It codes for CSARDGDYLQETQYL.

This sequence joins TRBV9 and TRBJ2-7; no reliable D call. The CDR3 has 15 residues. Germline V lookup: CDR1 SGDLS, CDR2 YYNGEE. V dropped 4 bases and J dropped 0 bases, with 14 bases sitting between them. The CDR3 spells CASSPTSRSSYEQYF. In DNA form, the CDR3 reads TGTGCCAGCAGCCCCACGAGCAGAAGCTCCTACGAGCAGTACTTC.

The V call is TRBV29-1, the J call TRBJ2-7, with a possible D match to TRBD2 (5 bases). The germline CDR1 and CDR2 sequences are SQVTM and ANQGSEA. Trimming took 6 bases from V and 3 from J, leaving 15 bases between them. This CDR3 has 13 amino acids. CDR3 sequence: CSVVTGSLYEQYF. The DNA of the CDR3 is TGCAGCGTCGTTACGGGATCCCTCTACGAGCAGTACTTC.

The rearrangement uses TRBV27 and TRBJ1-4; a possible D gene is TRBD1 (6 bases). The ends were cut back, 11 bases at V and 7 bases at J, with 23 bases in the middle. This CDR3 has 15 residues. Per germline, CDR1 MNHEY and CDR2 SMNVEV (reference sequence). DNA of the CDR3: TGTGCCGGGAGGGACATCGGCAGGGGAGGTGAAAAACTGTTTTTT. This codes for CAGRDIGRGGEKLFF.

With regard to this clonotype: This clone may be a read error of a much larger clone one base away. The V and J genes are TRBV15 and TRBJ2-5; 12 nucleotides match TRBD2. This CDR3 contains 16 residues. Germline-derived CDR1 and CDR2 are LNHNV and YYDKDF (reference sequence). The trim removed 1 base at V and 9 bases at J, leaving 9 bases unmatched. The CDR3 coding sequence is TGTGCCACCAGCAGAGGATCCCTAGCGGGAGGGGAGGCCCAGTACTTC. Translation gives CATSRGSLAGGEAQYF. Variable domain in full (rest from reference TRBV15 and TRBJ2-5): DAMVIQNPRYQVTQFGKPVTLSCSQTLNHNVMYWYQQKSSQAPKLLFHYYDKDFNNEADTPDNFQSRRPNTSFCFLDIRSPGLGDTAMYLCATSRGSLAGGEAQYFGPGTRLLVL.

There are many counts of this clonotype. J is TRBJ1-5 and V is TRBV28, with a tentative D call TRBD1 (6 bases). Trimming left V 6 bases short and J 5 bases short, with 17 bases between. CDR1 and CDR2 from the germline V gene are MDHEN and SYDVKM. This CDR3 is built from 15 residues. The CDR3, as DNA: TGTGCCAGCAGGGCCAGGGGTAAGGTTTATCAGCCCCAGCATTTT. Its translation is CASRARGKVYQPQHF.